One and the same sample provided the 28 T cell receptor beta chains below, sequenced in a study of blood T cell repertoires in COVID-19. Clones were sequenced by immunoSEQ multiplex PCR, and TCRdb holds only the in-frame ones, with some missing. The table includes about 53,000 clones, about nine tenths detected once. The sample was peripheral blood. These receptors all come from a man aged 80 or over with acute or convalescent COVID-19.

The rearrangement joins TRBV6-5 to TRBJ1-4; no firm D call. This CDR3 region has 14 residues. From germline, CDR1 is MNHEY and CDR2 SVGAGI. Trimming left V 6 bases short and J 8 bases short, with 16 bases between. CDR3 sequence (DNA): TGTGCCAGCAGATTGGACCCCGGGGTCGAAAAACTGTTTTTT. Its protein product is CASRLDPGVEKLFF.

This chain links TRBV7-9 with TRBJ1-4, with D unclear. This CDR3 contains 12 residues. Per germline, CDR1 SEHNR and CDR2 FQNEAQ (reference sequence). V dropped 3 bases and J dropped 7 bases, with 6 bases sitting between them. CDR3 DNA sequence: TGTGCCAGCAGCTTCACTGCTGAAAAACTGTTTTTT. It yields the protein CASSFTAEKLFF.

The chain has TRBV18 and TRBJ2-5; 7 positions agree with TRBD1. CDR1 and CDR2 (germline): KGHSH, LQKENI. V shed 2 bases, J shed 1 base, and the junction held 16 bases outside the gene matches. CDR3 length: 19 residues. CDR3 region: CASSPIPLRQGQTQETQYF. In DNA form, the CDR3 reads TGTGCCAGCTCACCAATACCGTTGAGACAGGGACAAACCCAAGAGACCCAGTACTTC. Filled out from reference TRBV18 and TRBJ2-5, the complete variable domain reads NAGVMQNPRHLVRRRGQEARLRCSPMKGHSHVYWYRQLPEEGLKFMVYLQKENIIDESGMPKERFSAEFPKEGPSILRIQQVVRGDSAAYFCASSPIPLRQGQTQETQYFGPGTRLLVL.

The chain recombines TRBV14 with TRBJ1-1; D is possibly TRBD1 (5 bases). Germline CDR1 reads SGHDN; CDR2 reads FVKESK. Trimming took off 7 bases at V and 11 bases at J, with 14 bases between the two ends. The CDR3 consists of 11 residues. The CDR3 bases are TGTGCCAGCACCCTGGGGGGTTCGGCTTTCTTT. Protein: CASTLGGSAFF.

The rearrangement uses TRBV7-8 and TRBJ1-6; D is undetermined. Germline-derived CDR1 and CDR2 are SGHVS and FQNEAQ. V lost 8 bases and J lost 9, with 11 bases in between. CDR3 size: 12 residues. Here the CDR3 DNA reads TGTGCCAGCGCCCGTAACGGTTCACCCCTCCACTTT. Its translation: CASARNGSPLHF.

V is TRBV30 and J is TRBJ1-6; 9 bases line up with TRBD1. V lost 0 bases and J lost 7; bases outside the gene matches: 4. CDR1 and CDR2 from the germline V gene are GTSNPN and SVGIG (reference sequence). This CDR3 has 15 residues. The CDR3 here is CAWSVPGTGNSPLHF. CDR3 nucleotides: TGTGCCTGGAGTGTACCAGGGACAGGGAATTCACCCCTCCACTTT.

This chain uses TRBV19 with TRBJ1-6; D perhaps matches TRBD1 (5 bases). Germline V gene data show CDR1 as LNHDA and CDR2 as SQIVND (reference sequence). V was trimmed by 3 bases and J by 8 bases, leaving 17 bases between them. CDR3 length: 16 amino acids. CDR3 protein: CASSILVQGRDSPLHF. In DNA form, the CDR3 reads TGTGCCAGTAGTATTCTAGTTCAGGGTCGTGATTCACCCCTCCACTTT.

In this sample, this clone turned up a few times. The J gene is TRBJ1-1, the V gene TRBV7-9; 7 positions match TRBD1. V lost 5 bases to trimming and J lost 5 bases; unmatched junction nucleotides: 5. Germline V gives CDR1 SEHNR, CDR2 FQNEAQ (reference sequence). CDR3 length: 13 residues. In DNA, the CDR3 is TGTGCCAGCAGCGAAGCAGGGGGAACTGAAGCTTTCTTT. The encoded protein is CASSEAGGTEAFF.

This clone was observed a single time. The rearrangement links TRBV5-1 to TRBJ2-3; 10 bases match TRBD2. CDR3 length: 18 residues. J lost 0 bases, V lost 4 bases, and 11 bases had no gene match. Germline assignment: CDR1 SGHRS and CDR2 YFSETQ. CDR3 in DNA: TGCGCCAGCAGCCTGACGTCTAGCGGGGGCCCTAGCACAGATACGCAGTATTTT. Translation: CASSLTSSGGPSTDTQYF.

The chain combines TRBV7-9 with TRBJ1-1; 10 positions agree with TRBD1. CDR1 SEHNR and CDR2 FQNEAQ come from the germline V gene (reference sequence). The CDR3 extends over 13 amino acids. V lost 8 bases, J lost 4 bases, and 4 bases stayed unmatched. CDR3: CASLRTGGTEAFF. The CDR3 DNA reads as TGTGCCAGCCTCAGGACAGGGGGCACTGAAGCTTTCTTT.

The chain links TRBV29-1 to TRBJ1-1; 10 nucleotides agree with TRBD1. The germline V gene encodes CDR1 SQVTM and CDR2 ANQGSEA. With 4 bases clipped from V and 5 bases from J, the junction kept 4 bases outside the gene matches. There are 13 residues in the CDR3. Written as DNA, the CDR3 is TGCAGCGTTGTAGGACAGGGGGGTACTGAAGCTTTCTTT. Translating gives CSVVGQGGTEAFF. The full variable domain, completed using reference TRBV29-1 and TRBJ1-1, is SAVISQKPSRDICQRGTSLTIQCQVDSQVTMMFWYRQQPGQSLTLIATANQGSEATYESGFVIDKFPISRPNLTFSTLTVSNMSPEDSSIYLCSVVGQGGTEAFFGQGTRLTVV.

The chain employs TRBV5-1 and TRBJ2-5; D perhaps matches TRBD1 (5 bases). Germline loops: CDR1 SGHRS, CDR2 YFSETQ. The CDR3 spans 13 residues. V lost 0 bases, J lost 5 bases, and 8 bases lay in between. Written as DNA, the CDR3 is TGCGCCAGCAGCTTGGTGGGGCGGGAGACCCAGTACTTC. As protein: CASSLVGRETQYF.

V is TRBV10-2 and J is TRBJ2-1, with 11 bases identical to TRBD2. Trimming removed 4 bases from V and 7 bases from J; junction bases left unmatched: 6. The germline gives CDR1 WSHSY, CDR2 SAAADI. The CDR3 sequence is 15 residues long. In DNA, the CDR3 is TGCGCCAGCAGTGGTACTAGCGGGGGAGGTAATGAGCAGTTCTTC. Residues: CASSGTSGGGNEQFF.

V and J are TRBV13 and TRBJ1-3; the D is unclear. The CDR3 is made up of 15 amino acids. The V and J ends lost 6 bases and 0 bases respectively, with 12 bases between them. Germline loops: CDR1 PRHDT, CDR2 FYEKMQ (reference sequence). The chain's CDR3 is CASSYGLNSGNTIYF. CDR3 DNA: TGTGCCAGCAGTTACGGACTGAACTCTGGAAACACCATATATTTT.

The V and J genes are TRBV25-1 and TRBJ2-1; the D gene is possibly TRBD1 (5 bases). With 2 bases removed from V and 0 bases from J, the gap between germline ends came to 11 bases. The CDR3 length is 16 residues. Germline CDR1 MGHDK, CDR2 SYGVNS. The CDR3 reads CASSERGPSSYNEQFF. The DNA of the CDR3 is TGTGCCAGCAGTGAAAGGGGTCCGAGCTCCTACAATGAGCAGTTCTTC.

This chain joins TRBV5-1 and TRBJ1-4; 7 bases line up with TRBD1. The CDR3 contains 14 residues. V dropped 2 bases and J dropped 6; count of bases not matched to a gene: 4. Germline V CDR1 and CDR2: SGHRS, YFSETQ. CDR3 protein: CASSLTRGDEKLFF. CDR3 bases: TGCGCCAGCAGCTTAACCAGGGGGGATGAAAAACTGTTTTTT.

This chain links TRBV5-8 with TRBJ1-2, with D perhaps matching TRBD1 (5 bases). CDR1 and CDR2 from the germline V gene are SGHTS and YDEGEE. The CDR3 extends over 14 amino acids. V was cut by 3 bases and J by 4 bases, with 13 bases left in between. Here the CDR3 DNA reads TGTGCCAGCAGCTGGTTTGGGGGGAGCTATGGCTACACCTTC. Its translation is CASSWFGGSYGYTF. Looking up the rest from reference TRBV5-8 and TRBJ1-2 gives the full variable domain: EAGVTQSPTHLIKTRGQQATLRCSPISGHTSVYWYQQALGLGLQFLLWYDEGEERNRGNFPPRFSGRQFPNYSSELNVNALELEDSALYLCASSWFGGSYGYTFGSGTRLTVV.

This chain uses TRBV6-5 with TRBJ1-5; D uncertain. The CDR3 has 13 amino acids. Trimming stripped 9 bases from V and 0 bases from J, with 9 bases between. Germline CDR1 is MNHEY and CDR2 is SVGAGI. CDR3 coding DNA: TGTGCCAGTATAGAGAATAGCAATCAGCCCCAGCATTTT. This codes for CASIENSNQPQHF.

The chain is built from TRBV11-2 and TRBJ2-3; a weak D match, TRBD2 (6 bases). The V gene lost 1 base and the J gene lost 3 bases, with 11 bases spanning the gap. The V gene's germline CDR1 is SGHAT and CDR2 FQNNGV. The CDR3 has 15 amino acids. CDR3 amino acids: CASSLGPGETDTQYF. The CDR3 nucleotides are TGTGCCAGCAGCTTAGGGCCGGGGGAGACAGATACGCAGTATTTT.

V and J are TRBV11-3 and TRBJ2-1, with 7 bases fitting TRBD2. This CDR3 has 15 amino acids. Looked up from germline, CDR1 is SGHNT and CDR2 is YENEEA. Unmatched junction bases numbered 8, after V lost 4 bases and J lost 5 bases. The CDR3: CASSSGGMSNNEQFF. The CDR3 DNA reads TGTGCCAGCAGCTCCGGGGGGATGAGCAACAATGAGCAGTTCTTC.

Concerning this clone: One end of the junction fails to match germline, which may point to a read error. This sequence joins TRBV27 and TRBJ1-5; D remains unclear. The germline V gene has CDR1 MNHEY and CDR2 SMNVEV (reference sequence). CDR3 length: 16 amino acids. The CDR3 reads CANSPGRANSNQPQHF. Written as DNA, the CDR3 is TGTGCCAACAGTCCCGGGAGAGCTAATAGCAATCAGCCCCAGCATTTT.

This chain uses TRBV9 with TRBJ1-4; TRBD1 matches at 7 bases. The CDR3 spans 16 residues. CDR1 and CDR2 from the germline V gene are SGDLS and YYNGEE. The trim removed 0 bases at V and 4 bases at J, leaving 6 bases unmatched. The CDR3 spells CASSVGGRQGNEKLFF. The CDR3 region has the DNA TGTGCCAGCAGCGTAGGGGGCCGACAGGGTAATGAAAAACTGTTTTTT.

The chain uses TRBV7-6 and TRBJ1-4; 9 bases agree with TRBD1. This CDR3 is built from 15 residues. Germline CDR1 reads SGHVS; CDR2 reads FNYEAQ. J lost 7 bases, V lost 4 bases, and 7 bases had no gene match. CDR3: CASSYSGTGSEKLFF. The DNA for the CDR3 is TGTGCCAGCAGCTACTCCGGGACAGGGAGTGAAAAACTGTTTTTT.

This CDR3 is CASSPGLAGVDTQYF. The CDR3 DNA follows: TGCGCCAGCAGCCCGGGACTAGCGGGGGTAGATACGCAGTATTTT. This chain uses TRBV5-1 with TRBJ2-3, with 14 bases fitting TRBD2. Germline lookup yields CDR1 SGHRS and CDR2 YFSETQ. The CDR3 runs to 15 residues. V dropped 4 bases and J dropped 5; count of bases not matched to a gene: 3.

The CDR3 is CASREQGAMGEAFF. CDR3 bases: TGTGCCAGCAGAGAACAGGGGGCAATGGGTGAAGCTTTCTTT. The chain has TRBV14 and TRBJ1-1; TRBD1 aligns across 9 bases. Germline CDR1 is SGHDN and CDR2 is FVKESK. Trimming at V came to 6 bases and at J to 7 bases, leaving 9 bases not matched to a gene. The CDR3 contains 14 residues.

The chain recombines TRBV6-6 with TRBJ2-7; 9 bases are a match to TRBD2. The CDR3 contains 16 residues. Germline V lookup: CDR1 MNHNY, CDR2 SVGAGI (reference sequence). V gave up 6 bases and J gave up 2 bases; unmatched junction bases: 11. CDR3 in DNA: TGTGCCAGCAGCGAACCTATAGCGGGGGTACCCTACGAGCAGTACTTC. Translated: CASSEPIAGVPYEQYF.

This chain links TRBV7-9 with TRBJ1-1; D unresolved. Deletions cut 4 bases from V and 3 bases from J, with 15 bases between. There are 15 residues in the CDR3. Per the germline V gene, CDR1 is SEHNR and CDR2 is FQNEAQ (reference sequence). The CDR3 bases are TGTGCCAGCAGCTCAAGAGATTTTGAGGACACTGAAGCTTTCTTT. Its protein product is CASSSRDFEDTEAFF. The full variable domain, its missing parts supplied by reference TRBV7-9 and TRBJ1-1, is DTGVSQNPRHKITKRGQNVTFRCDPISEHNRLYWYRQTLGQGPEFLTYFQNEAQLEKSRLLSDRFSAERPKGSFSTLEIQRTEQGDSAMYLCASSSRDFEDTEAFFGQGTRLTVV.

The CDR3 DNA reads as TGTGCCAGCAGCTTTGGGCCAGCACAGGAGATTCAGTACTTC. Translating it yields CASSFGPAQEIQYF. This rearrangement joins TRBV7-2 to TRBJ2-4; the D gene is possibly TRBD1 (5 bases). This CDR3 has 14 residues. The V end lost 3 bases, the J end lost 10 bases, and 16 bases lay between the germline ends. Per germline, CDR1 SGHTA and CDR2 FQGNSA.